The clone carrying this T cell receptor beta chain was recorded at least ten times. Each CDR3 protein is one row after TCRdb ran MiXCR on the 5' RACE reads. The sample has fewer than 80,000 distinct CDR3 sequences, 4% to 5.5% seen once; the top ten hold 3% to 4%. V dropped 4 bases and J dropped 11; count of bases not matched to a gene: 5. CDR3 length equals 13 residues. Germline loops: CDR1 SGHDT, CDR2 YYEEEE. This entry is derived from a study of neurological immune-mediated disorders. What was sequenced was PBMCs. This clonotype originated in a woman between 45 and 60 years old with multiple sclerosis. The chain links TRBV5-6 to TRBJ2-1; 11 bases fit TRBD2. CDR3 protein: CASSPIAGGQQFF. In DNA, the CDR3 is TGTGCCAGCAGCCCTATAGCGGGGGGGCAGCAGTTCTTC. Supplemented by reference TRBV5-6 and TRBJ2-1, the full variable domain reads DAGVTQSPTHLIKTRGQQVTLRCSPKSGHDTVSWYQQALGQGPQFIFQYYEEEERQRGNFPDRFSGHQFPNYSSELNVNALLLGDSALYLCASSPIAGGQQFFGPGTRLTVL.